What follows are 22 T cell receptor beta chains derived from one specimen sequenced in a study of blood T cell repertoires in COVID-19. Method: immunoSEQ multiplex PCR; TCRdb's copy keeps in-frame clones and lacks some. Here the sample spans approximately 33,000 clones, 88% being singletons. The sequenced sample was peripheral blood. These receptors were taken from a man in his sixties with COVID-19, enrolled during active disease.

This rearrangement joins TRBV15 to TRBJ2-2; 9 bases line up with TRBD1. The CDR3 extends over 16 amino acids. V lost 4 bases and J lost 3; bases outside the gene matches: 6. Germline CDR1 is LNHNV and CDR2 is YYDKDF (reference sequence). As DNA, the CDR3 is TGTGCCACCAGCACTCGGACAGGGGAAGACACCGGGGAGCTGTTTTTT. Amino acids: CATSTRTGEDTGELFF.

The J gene is TRBJ1-2, the V gene TRBV24-1; D is perhaps TRBD1 (6 bases). V was cut by 2 bases and J by 7 bases, with 16 bases left in between. There are 15 residues in the CDR3. CDR1 is KGHDR, CDR2 SFDVKD, per germline. CDR3 sequence (DNA): TGTGCCACCAGTGATTCGACGACAGGTACGAGTGGCTACACCTTC. Protein: CATSDSTTGTSGYTF.

This clone was seen a single time. This rearrangement joins TRBV3-1 (or the pseudogene TRBV3-2) to TRBJ2-3; 12 bases match TRBD2. CDR1 and CDR2 (germline): LGHDT, YNNKEL (reference sequence). J was trimmed by 2 bases and V by 3 bases; bases with no gene match: 9. The CDR3 has 18 residues. CDR3 DNA sequence: TGTGCCAGCAGCCATTCCGGACTAGCGGGACCTCTCACAGATACGCAGTATTTT. Protein: CASSHSGLAGPLTDTQYF.

The chain recombines TRBV7-3 with TRBJ2-1; 8 bases are a match to TRBD1. Germline V gene sequence: CDR1 SGHTA, CDR2 FQGTGA. The CDR3 runs to 15 residues. Trimming removed 5 bases from V and 4 bases from J; junction bases left unmatched: 7. The CDR3 DNA reads TGTGCCAGCAGCACGGAAGGACAGGGTTACAATGAGCAGTTCTTC. Protein sequence: CASSTEGQGYNEQFF.

V gene TRBV28 combines with J gene TRBJ2-1, with TRBD2 as a possible D gene (5 bases). Germline CDR1 reads MDHEN; CDR2 reads SYDVKM. Trimming cost V 6 bases and J 9 bases, with 21 bases left between them. The CDR3 length is 15 residues. CDR3 residues: CASSRTRTSFGEQFF. DNA for the CDR3: TGTGCCAGCAGCCGTACCCGAACTAGTTTTGGTGAGCAGTTCTTC.

This chain uses TRBV6-1 with TRBJ1-1; D perhaps matches TRBD1 (5 bases). CDR1 is MNHNS, CDR2 SASEGT, per germline. This CDR3 has 16 amino acids. Trimming took off 0 bases at V and 0 bases at J, with 11 bases between the two ends. CDR3 nucleotides: TGTGCCAGCAGTGAAGCAGCGGGGCCAATGAACACTGAAGCTTTCTTT. It yields the protein CASSEAAGPMNTEAFF.

This chain links TRBV28 with TRBJ1-2, with a weak D call TRBD1 (6 bases). Germline V gene data show CDR1 as MDHEN and CDR2 as SYDVKM. This CDR3 spans 12 amino acids. Deletions cut 7 bases from V and 6 bases from J, with 12 bases between. The CDR3, as DNA: TGTGCCAGCAAGACAGGACAGCATGGCTACACCTTC. Protein product: CASKTGQHGYTF.

This sequence joins TRBV19 and TRBJ2-1; 9 nucleotides line up with TRBD1. The CDR3 sequence is 19 residues long. V lost 5 bases, J lost 0 bases, and 14 bases stayed unmatched. Germline CDR1 reads LNHDA; CDR2 reads SQIVND (reference sequence). The CDR3 spells CASSLRTGALPRSYNEQFF. The CDR3, as DNA: TGTGCCAGTAGTCTGCGGACAGGGGCCCTACCACGCTCCTACAATGAGCAGTTCTTC.

This clone was picked up one time. Here the CDR3 reads CASSPSGGQEFSEAFF. DNA for the CDR3: TGTGCCAGCAGCCCATCGGGCGGACAAGAGTTCTCCGAAGCTTTCTTT. V is TRBV7-9 and J is TRBJ1-1; D is possibly TRBD1 (5 bases). Trimming pared 5 bases from V and 8 bases from J, leaving 24 bases between. The germline gives CDR1 SEHNR, CDR2 FQNEAQ (reference sequence). The CDR3 sequence is 16 residues long. Complete variable domain (other parts from reference TRBV7-9 and TRBJ1-1): DTGVSQNPRHKITKRGQNVTFRCDPISEHNRLYWYRQTLGQGPEFLTYFQNEAQLEKSRLLSDRFSAERPKGSFSTLEIQRTEQGDSAMYLCASSPSGGQEFSEAFFGQGTRLTVV.

The chain has TRBV28 and TRBJ1-3; possible D gene TRBD1, 5 bases. The V end lost 2 bases, the J end lost 7 bases, and 12 bases lay between the germline ends. CDR3 length: 14 amino acids. Germline CDR1 is MDHEN and CDR2 is SYDVKM. The CDR3 bases are TGTGCCAGCAGTTTAGGAGGGGTGTCGAACACCATATATTTT. Residues: CASSLGGVSNTIYF.

The chain recombines TRBV28 with TRBJ2-1; 7 nucleotides line up with TRBD1. J gave up 9 bases and V 5 bases, and 10 bases lay outside the gene matches. Germline loops: CDR1 MDHEN, CDR2 SYDVKM. This CDR3 has 14 residues. The CDR3 coding sequence is TGTGCCAGCAGTCAGCAATACAGGGGTGGTGAGCAGTTCTTC. This gives the protein CASSQQYRGGEQFF.

This sequence joins TRBV29-1 and TRBJ2-1, with 7 bases aligning to TRBD2. Germline loops: CDR1 SQVTM, CDR2 ANQGSEA. This CDR3 contains 17 residues. The trim removed 1 base at V and 7 bases at J, leaving 16 bases unmatched. The DNA of the CDR3 is TGCAGCGTTGAAGGGGGTTGGGGGGGACGGATGGGAAATGAGCAGTTCTTC. It yields the protein CSVEGGWGGRMGNEQFF.

This clone was detected once. The chain links TRBV6-2 or TRBV6-3 to TRBJ2-2; D possibly corresponds to TRBD1 (5 bases). The length of the CDR3 is 13 residues. V shed 8 bases and J shed 6 bases, with 13 bases lying between them. Per the germline V gene, CDR1 is MNHEY and CDR2 is SVGEGT. CDR3 bases: TGTGCCAGCGGCCAAATGACAGCCGGGGAGCTGTTTTTT. Residues: CASGQMTAGELFF.

The chain combines TRBV14 with TRBJ2-2; no clear D. The CDR3 extends over 16 amino acids. Germline loops: CDR1 SGHDN, CDR2 FVKESK. The V and J ends lost 0 bases and 3 bases respectively, with 11 bases between them. The CDR3 coding sequence is TGTGCCAGCAGCCAAGAAGGTGCTAGGTACACCGGGGAGCTGTTTTTT. Protein: CASSQEGARYTGELFF. The whole variable domain, remainder taken from reference TRBV14 and TRBJ2-2, is EAGVTQFPSHSVIEKGQTVTLRCDPISGHDNLYWYRRVMGKEIKFLLHFVKESKQDESGMPNNRFLAERTGGTYSTLKVQPAELEDSGVYFCASSQEGARYTGELFFGEGSRLTVL.

The chain combines TRBV2 with TRBJ2-3; 7 bases fit TRBD2. The CDR3 length is 14 residues. Germline CDR1 is SNHLY and CDR2 is FYNNEI. The V gene end was trimmed by 7 bases and the J gene end by 4 bases; junction bases not matched to a gene: 8. The CDR3 protein is CASTGRGSADTQYF. CDR3 DNA sequence: TGTGCCAGCACCGGGCGGGGGAGCGCAGATACGCAGTATTTT.

The chain carries TRBV25-1 and TRBJ2-7; TRBD2 agrees at 13 bases. V trimming: 3 bases; J trimming: 2 bases; junction bases outside the gene matches: 7. CDR1 MGHDK and CDR2 SYGVNS come from the germline V gene. CDR3 length: 17 residues. CDR3 coding DNA: TGTGCCAGCAGTGAGCGGACTAGCGGGAGCGCCGCCTACGAGCAGTACTTC. Amino acids: CASSERTSGSAAYEQYF.

This chain joins TRBV5-1 and TRBJ1-4; no definite D call. V was clipped by 4 bases and J by 8 bases, with 18 bases between them. Per germline, CDR1 SGHRS and CDR2 YFSETQ. This CDR3 is 15 amino acids long. CDR3: CASSQRPGREEKLFF. For the CDR3, the DNA is TGCGCCAGCAGCCAACGCCCAGGAAGGGAGGAAAAACTGTTTTTT.

The sample holds a few counts of this clone. The rearrangement joins TRBV2 to TRBJ2-5; no firm D call. This CDR3 has 14 residues. Germline CDR1 is SNHLY and CDR2 is FYNNEI. Trimming removed 7 bases from V and 5 bases from J, with 17 bases in between. CDR3 amino acids: CASTVSSPRETQYF. The CDR3 nucleotides are TGTGCCAGCACGGTCAGTAGCCCGAGGGAGACCCAGTACTTC.

The chain carries TRBV29-1 and TRBJ2-7; D is possibly TRBD1 (5 bases). From germline, CDR1 is SQVTM and CDR2 ANQGSEA. This CDR3 spans 12 amino acids. V lost 3 bases, J lost 3 bases, and 9 bases lay in between. The CDR3 protein is CSVDPTVYEQYF. CDR3 nucleotides: TGCAGCGTTGACCCGACAGTCTACGAGCAGTACTTC.

Only one count was recorded for this clone. J is TRBJ2-5 and V is TRBV16; 7 bases line up with TRBD1. V lost 3 bases to trimming and J lost 3 bases; unmatched junction nucleotides: 1. The CDR3 is made up of 13 amino acids. The V gene's germline CDR1 is KGHSY and CDR2 FQNENV. CDR3 loop: CASSQTGKETQYF. The CDR3 DNA reads as TGTGCCAGCAGCCAGACAGGGAAAGAGACCCAGTACTTC.

CDR3 in DNA: TGTGCCAGCTCACTAGCGGGACTCCATGAGCAGTTCTTC. Its protein is CASSLAGLHEQFF. This sequence joins TRBV12-3 or TRBV12-4 and TRBJ2-1, with 10 bases identical to TRBD2. This CDR3 contains 13 residues. V gave up 8 bases and J gave up 8 bases; unmatched junction bases: 6.

This clone was seen a single time. V is TRBV18 and J is TRBJ1-1; possible D gene TRBD1, 5 bases. The germline V gene has CDR1 KGHSH and CDR2 LQKENI. V was shortened by 2 bases and J by 4 bases, with 14 bases between the two germline ends. The CDR3 sequence is 15 residues long. CDR3 nucleotides: TGTGCCAGCTCACCAACAAATACGGGGGTCACTGAAGCTTTCTTT. Translating it yields CASSPTNTGVTEAFF. Variable domain in full (rest from reference TRBV18 and TRBJ1-1): NAGVMQNPRHLVRRRGQEARLRCSPMKGHSHVYWYRQLPEEGLKFMVYLQKENIIDESGMPKERFSAEFPKEGPSILRIQQVVRGDSAAYFCASSPTNTGVTEAFFGQGTRLTVV.